This T cell receptor beta chain stems from a study of radiation and T cells in renal cell carcinoma (dated by TCRdb to 2020 to 2021). For context, the study as a whole: In total, some 50 samples underwent TCR beta sequencing: 25 or so tumors plus 27 peripheral blood samples. A total of 3.5 million to 4.5 million unique CDR3 nucleotide sequences, encoding 2.5 million to 3 million unique CDR3 amino acid sequences, were found across all 50 or so samples.

CDR1 and CDR2, per the germline V gene, are SGHVS and FNYEAQ. Trimming takes 7 bases from V and 7 bases from J, and the germline ends sit 16 bases apart. Its CDR3 holds 13 amino acids, cysteine through phenylalanine. Only CDR3 DNA is held: 39 bases, read in frame from base 1. This sample's time point label indicates: tumor resected at nephrectomy. What the treatment or condition label conveys for this sample: treatment-naive control, cytoreductive nephrectomy. The control tumors were taken from treatment-naive renal cell carcinoma patients who had cytoreductive nephrectomy with no earlier radiation. All patients had renal cell carcinoma with clear cell pathology. Control tumors used for TCR sequencing came from several females and 11 males, resected 2011 to 2014, with median age around 50 years (range roughly 40 to 82). Tumors were mechanically dissociated, digested with collagenase/hyaluronidase at 37 °C, processed in gentleMACS C tubes, and stored in liquid nitrogen. Genomic DNA for TCR sequencing was prepared using the QIAamp DNA Blood Mini Kit (Qiagen). Only samples passing all quality control checks were included in the analyses.

The immunoSEQ kit was used, according to the manufacturer's recommendations, to generate TCR beta libraries from genomic DNA. To prepare libraries, a first multiplex PCR with proprietary primers was run, followed by a second PCR that added unique barcodes, and a bead cleanup was done after each round. Each sample batch included a kit-provided positive control reaction and a negative control reaction. The final libraries were assessed on an Agilent 4200 TapeStation D1000 ScreenTape, pooled by volume, and quantified by qPCR. Sequencing was performed on an Illumina NextSeq500 with a MidOutput 150-cycle cartridge, and 156 Read1 and 15 Index1 cycles were run with kit custom primers. The pooled library was loaded at roughly 0.98 pM with a roughly 22% PhiX control spike-in. As for the authors' bioinformatics: Vendor-processed data were analyzed in R, with a clonotype defined as all T cells sharing the same CDR3 nucleotide sequence. For clone abundance analyses, frequencies were normalized to the 10,000 most abundant clones in each sample. Public T cell clones, averaging fewer than five per sample, were removed before analysis. ImmunoMap was used for dominant motif analysis with the PAM10 matrix, a gap penalty of 30, and a homology threshold of 0.3, and any motif reaching a cumulative frequency of at least 0.01 was considered dominant. Imported from immuneACCESS, the table was reduced by TCRdb to in-frame sequences with V and J called. These copies leave out some clones; in studies compared against another copy, an unresolved V gene accounts for under half, and the cause of the remainder is not known. V and J calls and clone size are given by that table; D and trimming were obtained from the DNA. Within this sample are some 20,000 clones, with roughly 53% of them counted one time only. Of the sample, about a fifth is held by the ten largest clones.

A note on this clone: The antigen it recognizes is unknown. Base-call qualities are not available, and no considerably larger clone is one nucleotide away.

Overall results and qualifications from the work: Because only small tumor regions of roughly 1 g were available, intratumoral heterogeneity was not captured. Compared with control tumors, irradiated tumors had a greater number of dominant CDR3 motifs, and those motifs took up a bigger portion of the repertoire. TCR clonality was higher in irradiated tumors than in controls, as the top 100 clonotypes made up an average of around 54% of the repertoire in irradiated tumors compared with about 43% in nephrectomy-only tumors. Effects of radiation dose or scheduling on the TCR repertoire could not be addressed with the single-armed trial design.

Here the sequenced sample was tumor tissue, taken from a patient whose treatment was nephrectomy without radiotherapy. The chain employs TRBV7-6 and TRBJ1-2, with TRBD1 as a weak D call on 6 bases. The TCR was taken from a human donor with renal cell carcinoma. The CDR3 protein: CASTLGGSGGYTF. The DNA sequence reads TGTGCCAGCACCTTGGGGGGCTCTGGTGGCTACACCTTC.